The 16 T cell receptor beta chains in this list originate from one sample, sequenced in a study of Graves' ophthalmopathy and Graves' hyperthyroidism. Transcripts of RNA were the source for amplifying TCR beta CDR3 regions. An initial RT-PCR round employing HTBI primers preceded a second-round multiplex PCR. TCRdb analysed the multiplex PCR reads with MiXCR anew, one entry per CDR3 protein. This table has 600,000 to 950,000 distinct CDR3 sequences, around 40% appearing once. Sequencing input: peripheral blood. Receptors originate from an adult man with Graves' ophthalmopathy.

The genes are TRBV12-3 or TRBV12-4 and TRBJ2-2; D is uncertain. This CDR3 contains 13 residues. V was cut by 8 bases and J by 2 bases, with 9 bases left in between. The CDR3 spells CASGRPNTGELFF. In DNA form, the CDR3 reads TGTGCCAGCGGTCGGCCAAACACCGGGGAGCTGTTTTTT.

This clonotype was recorded at least ten times. This rearrangement joins TRBV20-1 to TRBJ1-2; D unresolved. Trimming pared 5 bases from V and 4 bases from J, leaving 11 bases between. Per germline, CDR1 DFQATT and CDR2 SNEGSKA (reference sequence). The CDR3 runs 12 residues. The chain's CDR3 is CSAGIDSYGYTF. The DNA for the CDR3 is TGCAGTGCTGGAATCGATTCCTATGGCTACACCTTC.

This chain joins TRBV3-1 and TRBJ1-5, with D perhaps TRBD1 (5 bases). Germline values: CDR1 LGHDT, CDR2 YNNKEL (reference sequence). CDR3 size: 14 residues. The V end was cut by 4 bases, the J end by 6 bases, with 13 bases between. CDR3 in DNA: TGTGCCAGCAGCCCCCAGGGTGTCCGTCAGCCCCAGCATTTT. This encodes CASSPQGVRQPQHF.

The rearrangement links TRBV9 to TRBJ2-6; 10 bases align to TRBD1. V was clipped by 0 bases and J by 4 bases; unmatched bases: 7. The germline V gene has CDR1 SGDLS and CDR2 YYNGEE. The CDR3 runs 18 residues. The CDR3 region has the DNA TGTGCCAGCAGCGTAGGATGGGACAGGGGCCAGGGGGCCAACGTCCTGACTTTC. Protein: CASSVGWDRGQGANVLTF.

This clonotype was detected a few times. The rearrangement joins TRBV7-2 to TRBJ1-5; TRBD1 is a possible D gene (6 bases). The CDR3 is 16 residues long. Deletions cut 5 bases from V and 5 bases from J, with 19 bases between. Germline-derived CDR1 and CDR2 are SGHTA and FQGNSA. The CDR3 loop is CASSPSWTVVDQPQHF. In DNA form, the CDR3 reads TGTGCCAGCAGCCCCTCGTGGACAGTTGTTGATCAGCCCCAGCATTTT.

This clonotype was observed at least ten times. V and J are TRBV12-3 or TRBV12-4 and TRBJ1-2; D not resolved. V was clipped by 2 bases and J by 1 base, with 14 bases between them. CDR3 length: 16 residues. CDR3 DNA: TGTGCCAGCAGTTTATCCGCCTGGACTGATAACTATGGCTACACCTTC. Translated, it gives CASSLSAWTDNYGYTF.

This clonotype was counted many times. The J gene is TRBJ1-5, the V gene TRBV9; D unresolved. Trimming cost V 2 bases and J 3 bases, with 9 bases left between them. The length of the CDR3 is 14 residues. CDR1 is SGDLS, CDR2 YYNGEE, per germline. For the CDR3, the DNA is TGTGCCAGCAGCGTCGGGGTAACCAATCAGCCCCAGCATTTT. This codes for CASSVGVTNQPQHF.

The chain combines TRBV15 with TRBJ2-5; the match to TRBD2 covers 12 bases. The CDR3 is 16 amino acids. J lost 2 bases, V lost 5 bases, and 6 bases had no gene match. Per the germline V gene, CDR1 is LNHNV and CDR2 is YYDKDF (reference sequence). CDR3 in DNA: TGTGCCACCAGCGGACCGGGACTAGCGGGTCAAGAGACCCAGTACTTC. It yields the protein CATSGPGLAGQETQYF. Filled out from reference TRBV15 and TRBJ2-5, the complete variable domain reads DAMVIQNPRYQVTQFGKPVTLSCSQTLNHNVMYWYQQKSSQAPKLLFHYYDKDFNNEADTPDNFQSRRPNTSFCFLDIRSPGLGDTAMYLCATSGPGLAGQETQYFGPGTRLLVL.

V is TRBV2 and J is TRBJ2-3; D not resolved. Per the germline V gene, CDR1 is SNHLY and CDR2 is FYNNEI. Trimming cost V 5 bases and J 6 bases, with 6 bases left between them. The CDR3 extends over 11 amino acids. The CDR3 DNA is TGTGCCAGCAGTTTTTTTGATACGCAGTATTTT. This codes for CASSFFDTQYF.

On this clonotype: Sequence at one end of the junction differs from germline and may be a read error. The chain has TRBV10-2 and TRBJ1-1; tentatively, D is TRBD1 (5 bases). Germline assignment: CDR1 WSHSY and CDR2 SAAADI. CDR3 size: 14 residues. CDR3 nucleotides: TGTGCCAGCAGTGAAGCGGTTCTTCAGGGATTTACTTTCTTT. This encodes CASSEAVLQGFTFF.

This rearrangement joins TRBV5-4 to TRBJ2-5, with D perhaps given as TRBD1 or TRBD2 (5 bases each). This CDR3 has 17 residues. Trimming removed 5 bases at V and 2 bases at J, with 22 bases between. Germline CDR1 SGHNT, CDR2 YYREEE (reference sequence). CDR3 in amino acids: CASSEPGRSMDQETQYF. The CDR3 DNA follows: TGTGCCAGCAGTGAACCGGGACGGAGTATGGATCAAGAGACCCAGTACTTC.

As concerns this clonotype: One end of the junction varies from germline; a read error may be responsible. V and J are TRBV7-9 and TRBJ1-1, with 10 bases that match TRBD1. Germline CDR1 reads SEHNR; CDR2 reads FQNEAQ (reference sequence). The CDR3 spans 11 residues. The CDR3 DNA reads as TGTGCCGGCAGGGACAGGGGCCCGGTGGGATTT. Encoded protein: CAGRDRGPVGF.

At least ten counts were recorded for this clonotype. V is TRBV7-3 and J is TRBJ1-6; D remains ambiguous. The CDR3 contains 13 residues. Deletions cut 1 base from V and 7 bases from J, with 5 bases between. Germline loops: CDR1 SGHTA, CDR2 FQGTGA. The CDR3 DNA reads as TGTGCCAGCAGCTTAAGAGGGAATTCACCCCTCCACTTT. Amino acids: CASSLRGNSPLHF.

The sample holds one count of this clonotype. This chain uses TRBV25-1 with TRBJ1-1; possibly TRBD1 for D (6 bases). Germline V gives CDR1 MGHDK, CDR2 SYGVNS. This CDR3 region has 14 residues. The ends were cut back, 5 bases at V and 5 bases at J, with 15 bases in the middle. CDR3 protein: CASSYSIRGTEAFF. Here the CDR3 DNA reads TGTGCCAGCAGTTACTCAATTAGGGGGACTGAAGCTTTCTTT.

The rearrangement joins TRBV25-1 to TRBJ2-5; D could derive from TRBD1 or TRBD2 (6 bases each). The CDR3 consists of 15 residues. Germline CDR1 and CDR2: MGHDK and SYGVNS. Trimming removed 9 bases at V and 1 base at J, with 18 bases between. CDR3 sequence (DNA): TGTGCCAGTAACCGTGGGCGGGACACCCAAGAGACCCAGTACTTC. This sequence encodes CASNRGRDTQETQYF.

The V and J genes are TRBV24-1 and TRBJ1-5, with TRBD1 matching 8 bases. Germline V gene sequence: CDR1 KGHDR, CDR2 SFDVKD. The J segment lost 5 bases and the V segment lost 7 bases, leaving 9 bases of the junction unmatched. This CDR3 comprises 15 residues. The chain's CDR3 is CATSTRTGRDQPQHF. In nucleotides, the CDR3 is TGTGCCACCAGCACCCGGACAGGGAGGGATCAGCCCCAGCATTTT.